A selection of T cell receptor beta chains follows, all from one sample in a study of T cell responses to AZD1222 COVID-19 vaccine. Assay: immunoSEQ multiplex PCR; the TCRdb copy retains only in-frame clones and omits some. The sample has more than 90,000 clones; about 88% are singletons. Specimen: peripheral blood, collected 28 days after the second AZD1222 dose. The receptors derive from an adult who received the AZD1222 COVID-19 vaccine. Both conserved end residues are part of each CDR3. The D gene is left open where the match is weak. Rows may omit the clone size; those that give it use once, few, many or a size class.

>TRBJ2-1|-|-|TRBV7-2
TGTGCCAGCAGCTTAGCCTCGCGGGGGCCATACAATGAGCAGTTCTTC
CASSLASRGPYNEQFF
>TRBJ1-1|-|few|TRBV7-8
TGTGCCAGCACGCACAGGGTTAGCACTGAAGCTTTCTTT
CASTHRVSTEAFF
>TRBJ2-6|TRBD1|once|TRBV19
TGTGCCAGTAGCCCGGGACAGGGCGCTGGGGCCAACGTCCTGACTTTC
CASSPGQGAGANVLTF
>TRBJ1-2|TRBD1|-|TRBV4-1
TGCGCCAGCAGCTACACAGGGGTGGAAGGCTACACCTTC
CASSYTGVEGYTF
>TRBJ1-1|-|-|TRBV5-5
TGTGCCAGCAGCTTGTCCCCCCGAGAAGTGGGCACTGAAGCTTTCTTT
CASSLSPREVGTEAFF
>TRBJ2-4|-|-|TRBV19
TGTGCCAGTAGTATAGACAGACAACGGCAGGCCAAAAACATTCAGTACTTC
CASSIDRQRQAKNIQYF
>TRBJ1-2|-|-|TRBV9
TGTGCCAGCAGCGTACACGGAGGTGGCTACACCTTC
CASSVHGGGYTF
>TRBJ1-5|TRBD1|-|TRBV15
TGTGCCACCAGCAGAGGGGGGGGACAGGGTCGACAGCCCCAGCATTTT
CATSRGGGQGRQPQHF
>TRBJ2-1|-|-|TRBV21-1
TGTGCCAGCAGCAAAGACCTCCGATCAACTAGGAATGAGCAGTTCTTC
CASSKDLRSTRNEQFF
>TRBJ2-7|-|-|TRBV7-2
TGTGCCAGCAGCGTGGGAGGTTCCTCCTACGAGCAGTACTTC
CASSVGGSSYEQYF
>TRBJ2-6|-|-|TRBV5-4
TGTGCCAGCAGCGGGGGACTCAACCCATCCTCTGGGGCCAACGTCCTGACTTTC
CASSGGLNPSSGANVLTF
>TRBJ1-5|-|once|TRBV6-1
TGTGCCAGCAGTGAAGGAGGCAATCAGCCCCAGCATTTT
CASSEGGNQPQHF
>TRBJ2-5|-|-|TRBV5-5
TGTGCCAGCAGCTTGATGGCAGAAGAGACCCAGTACTTC
CASSLMAEETQYF
>TRBJ1-2|-|-|TRBV27
TGTGCCAGCAGTTTAGGTGGACCTCTATATGGCTACACCTTC
CASSLGGPLYGYTF
>TRBJ1-1|-|-|TRBV25-1
TGTGCCAGCCGCGATCCCACAACTACGGAAGCTTTCTTT
CASRDPTTTEAFF
>TRBJ1-1|-|once|TRBV28
TGTGCCAGCAGTGCGAGCGGGATGGGGGCTTTCTTT
CASSASGMGAFF
>TRBJ2-3|TRBD1|few|TRBV19
TGTGCCAGTAGTCGCGCGGGGACAGGTCCAGATACGCAGTATTTT
CASSRAGTGPDTQYF
>TRBJ1-6|-|-|TRBV5-1
TGCGCCAGCAGCTTGACAGCCACAGTGGATAATTCACCCCTCCACTTT
CASSLTATVDNSPLHF
>TRBJ1-3|-|-|TRBV29-1
TGCAGCGTTGAATCTGGTCTCGGAAACACCATATATTTT
CSVESGLGNTIYF